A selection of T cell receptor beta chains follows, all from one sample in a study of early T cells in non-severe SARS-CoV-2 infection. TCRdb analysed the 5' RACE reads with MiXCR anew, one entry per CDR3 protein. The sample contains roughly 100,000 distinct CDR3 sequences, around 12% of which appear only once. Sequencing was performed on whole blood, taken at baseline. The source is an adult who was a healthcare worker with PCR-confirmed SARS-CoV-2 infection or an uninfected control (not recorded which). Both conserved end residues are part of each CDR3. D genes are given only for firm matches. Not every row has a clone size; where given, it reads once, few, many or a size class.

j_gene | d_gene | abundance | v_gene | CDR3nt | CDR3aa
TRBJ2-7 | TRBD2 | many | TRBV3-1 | TGTGCCAGCAGCCAAGCCCCGGTAGCGGGAGCCGGCGAGCAGTACTTC | CASSQAPVAGAGEQYF
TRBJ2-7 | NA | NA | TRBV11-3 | TGTGCCAGCAGCTTAGACACCTACGAGCAGTACTTC | CASSLDTYEQYF
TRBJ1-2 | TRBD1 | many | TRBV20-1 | TGCAGTGCTAGCCAGACAGGGAACTATGGCTACACCTTC | CSASQTGNYGYTF
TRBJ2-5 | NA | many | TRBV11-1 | TGTGCCAGCAGCTTAGGTTATTCCGGCGAAGAGACCCAGTACTTC | CASSLGYSGEETQYF
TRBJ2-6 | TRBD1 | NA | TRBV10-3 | TGTGCCATCAGATCCGGGACAGGGAGCTCTGGGGCCAACGTCCTGACTTTC | CAIRSGTGSSGANVLTF
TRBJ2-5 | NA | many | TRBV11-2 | TGTGCCAGCAGCTTAGGAGCGGGGACCCAGTACTTC | CASSLGAGTQYF
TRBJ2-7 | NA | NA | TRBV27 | TGTGCCAGCAGTTGGCGACAGGCCCACTCCTACGAGCAGTACTTC | CASSWRQAHSYEQYF
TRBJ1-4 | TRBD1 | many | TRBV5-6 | TGTGCCAGCAGCTTGAATAGCGGGACAGGGTCTGAAAAACTGTTTTTT | CASSLNSGTGSEKLFF
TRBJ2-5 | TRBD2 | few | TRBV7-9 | TGTGCCAGCAGCTTTAGCGGGGGAGTAAAACAAGAGACCCAGTACTTC | CASSFSGGVKQETQYF
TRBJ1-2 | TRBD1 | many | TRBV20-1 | TGCAGTGCTAGAGACCGACAGGGTTATATTTATGGCTACACCTTC | CSARDRQGYIYGYTF
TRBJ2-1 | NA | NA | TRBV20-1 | TGCAGTGCCGGGCGGACCGTCAATGAGCAGTTCTTC | CSAGRTVNEQFF
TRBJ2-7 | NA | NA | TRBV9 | TGTGCCAGCGCCTTGGGAGGTGAGGGCTACGAGCAGTACTTC | CASALGGEGYEQYF
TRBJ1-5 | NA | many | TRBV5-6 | TGTGCCAGCAGCACTCGGAGGGGAGGAGGGCAGCCCCAGCATTTT | CASSTRRGGGQPQHF
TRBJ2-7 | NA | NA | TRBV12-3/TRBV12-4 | TGTGCCAGCAGTCCCGGACCTTACTACGAGCAGTACTTC | CASSPGPYYEQYF
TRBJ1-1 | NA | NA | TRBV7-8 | TGTGCCAGCAGCTACCCCGGGGGAAGCCAGATAGGAGCTTTCTTT | CASSYPGGSQIGAFF
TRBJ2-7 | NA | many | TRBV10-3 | TGTGCCATCAGCCCGAATCGGGACACCCCCGAGCAGTACTTC | CAISPNRDTPEQYF
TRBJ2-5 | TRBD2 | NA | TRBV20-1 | TGCAGTGCTAACCGGGGAGCGGGGGCTCAAGAGACCCAGTACTTC | CSANRGAGAQETQYF
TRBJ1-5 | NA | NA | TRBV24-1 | TGTGCCACCAGTGATTCGACCCTGGGGAAGGCCCAGCATTTT | CATSDSTLGKAQHF
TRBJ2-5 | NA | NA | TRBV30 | TGTGCCTGGAGACCAGGACCGGGGAAGACCCAGTACTTC | CAWRPGPGKTQYF
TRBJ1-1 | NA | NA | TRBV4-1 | TGCGCCAGCAGCCCGCCCCATTGGGGCACTGAAGCTTTCTTT | CASSPPHWGTEAFF
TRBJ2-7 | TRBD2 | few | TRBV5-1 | TGCGCCAGCAGCTTAGCGGGGGCGGTTTACGAGCAGTACTTC | CASSLAGAVYEQYF
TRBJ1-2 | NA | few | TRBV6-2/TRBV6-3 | TGTGCCAGCAGTTACCTCGGCCGTTCTAACTATGGCTACACCTTC | CASSYLGRSNYGYTF
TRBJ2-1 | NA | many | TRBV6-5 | TGTGCCAGCTGCACGAGGTTCTCCTACAATGAGCAGTTCTTC | CASCTRFSYNEQFF
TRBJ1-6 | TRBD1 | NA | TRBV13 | TGTGCCAGCAGCTTTAGACAGGGGAGATCACCCCTCCACTTT | CASSFRQGRSPLHF
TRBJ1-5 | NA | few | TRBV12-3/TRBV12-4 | TGTGCCAGCAACTGGCAGGGCCGAGATCAGCCCCAGCATTTT | CASNWQGRDQPQHF
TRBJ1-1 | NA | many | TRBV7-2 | TGTGCCAGCAGCTTTGGGGGAGGCACTGAAGCTTTCTTT | CASSFGGGTEAFF